Sequencing of this T cell receptor beta chain was carried out in a study of OX40 agonist ivuxolimab in advanced cancers. General study results and limits: Relative to CD4+, CD8+ T cells held more expanded clones on average. Among some nonresponders, normalized T-cell clonal expansion was also low. The expanded peripheral T cells' antigen specificity was not determined. Compared with others, partial responders at 0.1-3.0 mg/kg displayed clonal expansion among the lowest.

With respect to this clone: Its antigen is still unknown.

Using immunoSEQ multiplex PCR, the repertoire was profiled, and TCRdb retains in-frame clones only, with some absent. The sample contains 65,000 to 95,000 clones, around 80% of which appear only once. The V gene's germline CDR1 is SGHAT and CDR2 FQNNGV. The CDR3 is 16 amino acids. V shed 5 bases and J shed 1 base, with 17 bases lying between them. This TCR came from an adult with an advanced solid tumor such as melanoma, head and neck, liver or kidney cancer. The V call is TRBV11-2, the J call TRBJ1-1, with D perhaps matching TRBD1 (6 bases). Sequenced material: CD4+ or CD8+ T cells sorted from blood, taken in a trial of the OX40 agonist ivuxolimab. The CDR3 here is CASSQVGTYKNTEAFF. DNA for the CDR3: TGTGCCAGCAGCCAGGTTGGGACATATAAGAACACTGAAGCTTTCTTT.